Listed here are 9 T cell receptor beta chains from one sample, sequenced in a study of Tregs in tolerant kidney transplant recipients. Using immunoSEQ multiplex PCR, the repertoire was profiled, and TCRdb retains in-frame clones only, with some absent. Of about 83,000 clones in the sample, 98% were seen once. The sequences come from CD4+ T cells from blood, collected before the transplant. These TCRs come from a human donor who received a combined kidney and bone marrow transplant.

J is TRBJ1-5 and V is TRBV30; perhaps TRBD1 as D (6 bases). The germline gives CDR1 GTSNPN, CDR2 SVGIG (reference sequence). The V and J ends lost 1 base and 7 bases respectively, with 14 bases between them. There are 14 residues in the CDR3. This CDR3 reads CAWSALQGHQPQHF. The CDR3 nucleotides are TGTGCCTGGAGTGCACTACAGGGACACCAGCCCCAGCATTTT.

This sequence joins TRBV5-1 and TRBJ2-4; 9 positions match TRBD1. This CDR3 region has 14 residues. V lost 4 bases and J lost 7; bases outside the gene matches: 6. Germline CDR1 and CDR2: SGHRS and YFSETQ. For the CDR3, the DNA is TGCGCCAGCAGCCTGACAGGGGGGGAGAACATTCAGTACTTC. Protein: CASSLTGGENIQYF.

The rearrangement links TRBV5-4 to TRBJ1-1; TRBD1 matches 11 bases. V lost 0 bases and J lost 6; bases outside the gene matches: 7. From germline, CDR1 is SGHNT and CDR2 YYREEE (reference sequence). This CDR3 has 16 residues. Here the CDR3 DNA reads TGTGCCAGCAGCTTGGACGGAGGGACAGGGGGATCTGAAGCTTTCTTT. Translation gives CASSLDGGTGGSEAFF. The whole variable domain, remainder taken from reference TRBV5-4 and TRBJ1-1, is ETGVTQSPTHLIKTRGQQVTLRCSSQSGHNTVSWYQQALGQGPQFIFQYYREEENGRGNFPPRFSGLQFPNYSSELNVNALELDDSALYLCASSLDGGTGGSEAFFGQGTRLTVV.

In DNA form, the CDR3 reads TGTGCCAGTAGAGGAGGGGGCGAACTGTTTTTT. Protein: CASRGGGELFF. The genes are TRBV19 and TRBJ1-4; 7 positions agree with TRBD1. The CDR3 contains 11 residues. Germline V CDR1 and CDR2: LNHDA, SQIVND (reference sequence). V shed 6 bases, J shed 12 bases, and the junction held 4 bases outside the gene matches. The full variable domain, with the rest looked up from reference TRBV19 and TRBJ1-4, is DGGITQSPKYLFRKEGQNVTLSCEQNLNHDAMYWYRQDPGQGLRLIYYSQIVNDFQKGDIAEGYSVSREKKESFPLTVTSAQKNPTAFYLCASRGGGELFFGSGTQLSVL.

The V call is TRBV6-1, the J call TRBJ1-1; TRBD1 is a possible D gene (5 bases). V lost 11 bases to trimming and J lost 3 bases, with 13 bases between them. Per the germline V gene, CDR1 is MNHNS and CDR2 is SASEGT. The length of the CDR3 is 12 residues. This CDR3 reads CASNRGDTEAFF. The CDR3 bases are TGTGCCTCAAATCGGGGGGACACTGAAGCTTTCTTT.

The chain joins TRBV6-6 to TRBJ1-2; D is ambiguous. The V gene lost 0 bases and the J gene lost 4 bases, with 9 bases spanning the gap. The CDR3 is 14 amino acids. Germline loops: CDR1 MNHNY, CDR2 SVGAGI (reference sequence). This CDR3 reads CASSYSGETYGYTF. The CDR3 DNA reads as TGTGCCAGCAGTTACTCGGGAGAGACCTATGGCTACACCTTC.

V and J are TRBV7-6 and TRBJ1-1; maybe TRBD1 (5 bases). The CDR3 extends over 14 amino acids. Trimming stripped 4 bases from V and 4 bases from J, with 13 bases between. Looked up from germline, CDR1 is SGHVS and CDR2 is FNYEAQ. The CDR3 region is CASSSQGLSTEAFF. CDR3 in DNA: TGTGCCAGCAGCTCCCAGGGACTGAGCACTGAAGCTTTCTTT.

The V gene is TRBV12-5, the J gene TRBJ2-3; 7 positions agree with TRBD2. The CDR3 consists of 15 residues. CDR1 and CDR2 from the germline V gene are LGHNT and FRNRAP. V shed 9 bases and J 2 bases; nucleotides not matched to a gene: 11. The CDR3 DNA follows: TGTGCTAGCGCTCAGCCTAGCGGCTACACAGATACGCAGTATTTT. Residues: CASAQPSGYTDTQYF. Combining the CDR3 with reference TRBV12-5 and TRBJ2-3 gives the whole variable domain DARVTQTPRHKVTEMGQEVTMRCQPILGHNTVFWYRQTMMQGLELLAYFRNRAPLDDSGMPKDRFSAEMPDATLATLKIQPSEPRDSAVYFCASAQPSGYTDTQYFGPGTRLTVL.

The chain has TRBV5-1 and TRBJ1-1; D may be TRBD1 (6 bases). Germline V gene sequence: CDR1 SGHRS, CDR2 YFSETQ. The CDR3 is 13 residues long. With 4 bases removed from V and 7 bases from J, the gap between germline ends came to 14 bases. The CDR3 reads CASSPSGGREAFF. The CDR3 DNA sequence: TGCGCCAGCAGCCCGTCCGGGGGGCGTGAAGCTTTCTTT.